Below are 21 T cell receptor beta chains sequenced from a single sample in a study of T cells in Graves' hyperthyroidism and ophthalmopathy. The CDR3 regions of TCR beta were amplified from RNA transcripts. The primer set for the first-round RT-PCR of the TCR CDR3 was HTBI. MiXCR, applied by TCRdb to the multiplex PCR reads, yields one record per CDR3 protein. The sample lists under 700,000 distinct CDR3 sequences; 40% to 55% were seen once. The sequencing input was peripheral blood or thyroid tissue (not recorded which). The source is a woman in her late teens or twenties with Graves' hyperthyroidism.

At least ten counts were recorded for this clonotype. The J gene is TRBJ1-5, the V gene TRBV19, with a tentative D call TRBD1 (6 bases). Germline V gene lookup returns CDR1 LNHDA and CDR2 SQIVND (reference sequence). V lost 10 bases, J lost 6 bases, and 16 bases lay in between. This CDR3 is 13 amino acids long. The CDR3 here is CATNGGRSQPQHF. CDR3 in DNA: TGTGCCACGAACGGGGGGCGAAGTCAGCCCCAGCATTTT.

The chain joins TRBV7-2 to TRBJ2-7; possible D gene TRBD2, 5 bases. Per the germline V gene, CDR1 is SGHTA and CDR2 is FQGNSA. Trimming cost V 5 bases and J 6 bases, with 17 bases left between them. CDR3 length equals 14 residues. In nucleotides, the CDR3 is TGTGCCAGCAGCATCCTCAGCATGGGGAGCGAGCAGTACTTC. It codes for CASSILSMGSEQYF.

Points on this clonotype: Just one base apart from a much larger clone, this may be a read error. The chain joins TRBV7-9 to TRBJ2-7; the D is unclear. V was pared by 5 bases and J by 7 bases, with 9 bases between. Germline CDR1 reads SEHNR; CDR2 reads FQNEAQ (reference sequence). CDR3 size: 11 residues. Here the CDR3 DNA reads TGTGCCAGCAGCCCAGTGGGGGAGCAGTACTTC. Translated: CASSPVGEQYF. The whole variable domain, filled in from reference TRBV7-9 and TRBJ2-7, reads DTGVSQNPRHKITKRGQNVTFRCDPISEHNRLYWYRQTLGQGPEFLTYFQNEAQLEKSRLLSDRFSAERPKGSFSTLEIQRTEQGDSAMYLCASSPVGEQYFGPGTRLTVT.

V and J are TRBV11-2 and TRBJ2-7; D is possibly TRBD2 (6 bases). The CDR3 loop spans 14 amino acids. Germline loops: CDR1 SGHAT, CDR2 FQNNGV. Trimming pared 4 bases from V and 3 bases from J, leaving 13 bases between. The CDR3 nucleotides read TGTGCCAGCAGCTCCCTCGGGAGATACTACGAGCAGTACTTC. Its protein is CASSSLGRYYEQYF.

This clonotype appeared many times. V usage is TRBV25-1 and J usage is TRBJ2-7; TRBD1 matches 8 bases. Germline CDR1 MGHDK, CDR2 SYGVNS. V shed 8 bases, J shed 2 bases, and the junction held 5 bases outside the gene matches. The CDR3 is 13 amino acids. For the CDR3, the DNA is TGTGCCAGCTCTGGACAGGGACCCTACGAGCAGTACTTC. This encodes CASSGQGPYEQYF.

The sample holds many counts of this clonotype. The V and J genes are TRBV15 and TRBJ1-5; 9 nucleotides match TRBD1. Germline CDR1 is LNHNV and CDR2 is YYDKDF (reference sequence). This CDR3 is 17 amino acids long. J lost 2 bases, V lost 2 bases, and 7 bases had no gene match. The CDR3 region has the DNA TGTGCCACCAGCAGACCCCGGACAGGGGTTGGCAATCAGCCCCAGCATTTT. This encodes CATSRPRTGVGNQPQHF.

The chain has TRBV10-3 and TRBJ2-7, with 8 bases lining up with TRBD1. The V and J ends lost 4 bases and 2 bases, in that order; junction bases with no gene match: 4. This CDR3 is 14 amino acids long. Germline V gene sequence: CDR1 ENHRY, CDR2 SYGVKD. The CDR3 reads CAISGTGSTYEQYF. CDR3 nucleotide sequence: TGTGCCATCAGTGGGACAGGGTCCACCTACGAGCAGTACTTC.

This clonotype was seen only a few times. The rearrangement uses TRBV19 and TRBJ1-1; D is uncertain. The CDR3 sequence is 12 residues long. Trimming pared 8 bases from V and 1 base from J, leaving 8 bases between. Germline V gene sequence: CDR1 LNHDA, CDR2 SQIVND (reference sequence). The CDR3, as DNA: TGTGCCAGTTCGGACCAGAACACTGAAGCTTTCTTT. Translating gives CASSDQNTEAFF.

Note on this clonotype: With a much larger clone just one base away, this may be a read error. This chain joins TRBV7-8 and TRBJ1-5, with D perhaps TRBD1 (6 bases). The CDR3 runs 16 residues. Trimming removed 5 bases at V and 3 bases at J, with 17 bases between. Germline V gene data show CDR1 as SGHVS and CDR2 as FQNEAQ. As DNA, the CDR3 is TGTGCCAGCAGCCCTCCGGAACAGGGCTTCAATCAGCCCCAGCATTTT. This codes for CASSPPEQGFNQPQHF.

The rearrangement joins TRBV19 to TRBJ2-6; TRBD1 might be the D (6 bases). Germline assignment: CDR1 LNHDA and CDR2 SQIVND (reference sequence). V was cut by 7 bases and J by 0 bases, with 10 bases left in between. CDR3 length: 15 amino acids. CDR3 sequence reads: CASMIQGSGANVLTF. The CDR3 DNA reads TGTGCCAGTATGATACAGGGCTCTGGGGCCAACGTCCTGACTTTC.

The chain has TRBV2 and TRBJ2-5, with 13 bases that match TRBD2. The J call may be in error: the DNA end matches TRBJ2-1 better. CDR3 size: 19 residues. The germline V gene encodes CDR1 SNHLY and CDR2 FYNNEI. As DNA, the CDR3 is TGTGCCAGCAGCTACTCCGGGACTAGCGGGATGAGCTCCTACAATGAGCAGTTCTTC. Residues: CASSYSGTSGMSSYNEQFF.

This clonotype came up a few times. The CDR3 here is CASSSGSRRETQYF. The CDR3 region has the DNA TGTGCCAGCAGTTCCGGCTCCCGGAGAGAGACCCAGTACTTC. The chain joins TRBV12-3 or TRBV12-4 to TRBJ2-5; no clear D gene. CDR3 length: 14 amino acids. V was shortened by 4 bases and J by 4 bases, with 13 bases between the two germline ends.

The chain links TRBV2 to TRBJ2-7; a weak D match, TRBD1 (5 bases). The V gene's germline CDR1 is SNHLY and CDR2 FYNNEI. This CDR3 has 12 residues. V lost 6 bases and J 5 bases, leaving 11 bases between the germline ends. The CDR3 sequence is CASRVWGNEQYF. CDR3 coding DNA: TGTGCCAGCAGGGTTTGGGGCAACGAGCAGTACTTC.

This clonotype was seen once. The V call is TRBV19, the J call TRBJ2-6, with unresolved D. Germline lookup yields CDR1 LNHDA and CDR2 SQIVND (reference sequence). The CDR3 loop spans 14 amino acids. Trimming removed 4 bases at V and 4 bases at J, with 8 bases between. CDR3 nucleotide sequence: TGTGCCAGTAGTACAGCTCCCGGGGCCAACGTCCTGACTTTC. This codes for CASSTAPGANVLTF.

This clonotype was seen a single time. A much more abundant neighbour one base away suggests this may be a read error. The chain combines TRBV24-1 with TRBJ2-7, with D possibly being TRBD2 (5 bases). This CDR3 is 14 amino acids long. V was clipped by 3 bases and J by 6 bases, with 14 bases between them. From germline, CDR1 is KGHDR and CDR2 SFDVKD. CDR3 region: CATSDTERSSEQYF. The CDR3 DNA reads TGTGCCACCAGTGATACAGAGCGGAGCAGCGAGCAGTACTTC.

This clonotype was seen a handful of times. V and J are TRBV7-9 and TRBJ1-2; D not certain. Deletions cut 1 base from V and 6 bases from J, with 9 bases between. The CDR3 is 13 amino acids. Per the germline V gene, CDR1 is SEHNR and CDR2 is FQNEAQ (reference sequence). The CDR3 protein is CASSLGGIDGYTF. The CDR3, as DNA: TGTGCCAGCAGCTTAGGTGGGATTGATGGCTACACCTTC.

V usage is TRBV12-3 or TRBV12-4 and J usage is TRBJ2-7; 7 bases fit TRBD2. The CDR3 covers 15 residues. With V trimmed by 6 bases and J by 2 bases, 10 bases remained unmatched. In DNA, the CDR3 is TGTGCCAGCAGCGATGTGGCTAGCGGTACCTACGAGCAGTACTTC. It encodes CASSDVASGTYEQYF.

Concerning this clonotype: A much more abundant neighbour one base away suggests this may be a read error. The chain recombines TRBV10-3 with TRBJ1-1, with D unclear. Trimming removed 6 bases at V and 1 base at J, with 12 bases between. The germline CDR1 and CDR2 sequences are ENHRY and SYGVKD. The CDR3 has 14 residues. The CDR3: CAIRDRIANTEAFF. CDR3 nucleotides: TGTGCCATCAGAGATCGGATTGCGAACACTGAAGCTTTCTTT.

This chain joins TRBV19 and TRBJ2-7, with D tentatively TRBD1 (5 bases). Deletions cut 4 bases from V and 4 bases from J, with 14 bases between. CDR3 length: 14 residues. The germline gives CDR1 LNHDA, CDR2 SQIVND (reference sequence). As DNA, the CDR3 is TGTGCCAGTAGTACAGGGTTTCTCACTTACGAGCAGTACTTC. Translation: CASSTGFLTYEQYF.

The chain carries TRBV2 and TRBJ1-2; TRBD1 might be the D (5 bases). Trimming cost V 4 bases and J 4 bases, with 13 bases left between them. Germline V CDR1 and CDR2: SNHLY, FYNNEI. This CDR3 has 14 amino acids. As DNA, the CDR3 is TGTGCCAGCAGTGGGGGGGGTCGGGGCTATGGCTACACCTTC. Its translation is CASSGGGRGYGYTF.

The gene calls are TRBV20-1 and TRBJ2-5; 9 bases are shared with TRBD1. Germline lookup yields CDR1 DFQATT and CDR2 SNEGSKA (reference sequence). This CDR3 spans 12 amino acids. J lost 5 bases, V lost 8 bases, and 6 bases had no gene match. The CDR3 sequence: CSSDRGWETQYF. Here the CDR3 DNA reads TGCAGTTCGGACAGGGGTTGGGAGACCCAGTACTTC.